These 23 T cell receptor beta chains share one sample of origin, sequenced in a study of low-dose radiotherapy and immunotherapy resistance in tumors. TCRs were amplified for approximately 21 PCR cycles with a constant-region primer and V-primer adapter. TCRdb ran MiXCR on the reads and lists one entry per CDR3 protein. The top ten clones hold 8.2% of a sample with around 57,000 distinct CDR3 sequences, 33% of them seen once. This sample's time point: after trial treatment. Treatment indicated: LDRT plus nivolumab, ipilimumab, low-dose cyclophosphamide and aspirin (RACIN trial). The sequences come from PBMCs, collected after low-dose radiotherapy plus immunotherapy. The source of these receptors is a male donor with rectosigmoid adenocarcinoma.

This clonotype is medium-sized (0.01 to 0.1%) in the sample. The V and J genes are TRBV28 and TRBJ2-7; 11 nucleotides agree with TRBD2. The CDR3 spans 14 residues. Germline trimming cut 10 bases from V and 5 bases from J; bases unmatched to any gene: 10. Germline assignment: CDR1 MDHEN and CDR2 SYDVKM. CDR3 sequence: CATQLAGDLDEQYF. The CDR3, as DNA: TGTGCCACCCAACTAGCGGGAGATCTGGACGAGCAGTACTTC.

This clonotype has at least ten counts. The genes are TRBV7-2 and TRBJ2-5, with TRBD2 as a possible D gene (6 bases). From germline, CDR1 is SGHTA and CDR2 FQGNSA. V gave up 4 bases and J gave up 1 base, with 13 bases separating them. The CDR3 has 15 amino acids. The CDR3 loop is CASSSGGASQETQYF. The CDR3 DNA follows: TGTGCCAGCAGCTCAGGAGGGGCCAGCCAAGAGACCCAGTACTTC.

On this clonotype: Since a far larger clone is one base different, this is likely a read error. This chain links TRBV2 with TRBJ2-5; 13 bases agree with TRBD2. This CDR3 region has 15 residues. CDR1 and CDR2 (germline): SNHLY, FYNNEI. V shed 10 bases, J shed 5 bases, and the junction held 10 bases outside the gene matches. The CDR3 DNA reads as TGTGCCAACAGCTTGGGGACTAGCGGGAAGGAGACCCAGTACTTC. It specifies CANSLGTSGKETQYF.

The chain couples TRBV27 to TRBJ2-3; TRBD2 matches at 8 bases. Germline V gene lookup returns CDR1 MNHEY and CDR2 SMNVEV (reference sequence). J gave up 1 base and V 10 bases, and 16 bases lay outside the gene matches. The CDR3 is 17 residues long. CDR3 amino acids: CATSLAGTLGGTDTQYF. In DNA form, the CDR3 reads TGTGCCACCAGCCTAGCGGGCACCCTGGGGGGCACAGATACGCAGTATTTT.

The chain uses TRBV28 and TRBJ1-1; D gene uncertain. From germline, CDR1 is MDHEN and CDR2 SYDVKM. V dropped 10 bases and J dropped 7 bases, with 19 bases sitting between them. This CDR3 has 13 residues. The CDR3 DNA reads TGTGCCACCGCGGAGGGAAGGGAGATTGAAGCTTTCTTT. It translates to CATAEGREIEAFF.

This clonotype has at least ten counts. The CDR3 sequence: CASDRNTGELFF. In DNA, the CDR3 is TGTGCCAGTGACAGGAACACCGGGGAGCTGTTTTTT. The V gene is TRBV6-2 or TRBV6-3, the J gene TRBJ2-2; a weak D match, TRBD1 (5 bases). Germline V CDR1 and CDR2: MNHEY, SVGEGT. The CDR3 spans 12 residues. V was trimmed by 9 bases and J by 1 base, leaving 6 bases between them.

This clonotype showed up many times. CDR3 loop: CASSSYEGGSKNIQYF. CDR3 sequence (DNA): TGTGCCAGCAGCTCTTACGAAGGGGGATCCAAAAACATTCAGTACTTC. This chain joins TRBV7-9 and TRBJ2-4, with D perhaps matching TRBD1 (6 bases). Germline CDR1 is SEHNR and CDR2 is FQNEAQ (reference sequence). Trimming removed 4 bases from V and 2 bases from J, with 15 bases in between. This CDR3 region has 16 residues.

By sample fraction, this clonotype is medium-sized. The chain employs TRBV28 and TRBJ2-3; 7 bases align to TRBD1. Losses at the gene ends were 4 bases for V and 2 bases for J; bases not matched to a gene: 6. CDR1 is MDHEN and CDR2 is SYDVKM in the germline V gene. This CDR3 is built from 15 residues. The CDR3 sequence is CASSSPGTATDTQYF. CDR3 nucleotide sequence: TGTGCCAGCAGTTCCCCCGGGACAGCCACAGATACGCAGTATTTT.

This clonotype has a count of ten or more. The chain joins TRBV12-3 or TRBV12-4 to TRBJ2-2; a possible D gene is TRBD1 (5 bases). V lost 6 bases to trimming and J lost 0 bases, with 11 bases between them. The CDR3 spans 15 residues. The CDR3 coding sequence is TGTGCCAGCAGGGTGCAGGGATCGAACACCGGGGAGCTGTTTTTT. It is translated as CASRVQGSNTGELFF.

The chain employs TRBV2 and TRBJ2-5; D not certain. The V gene's germline CDR1 is SNHLY and CDR2 FYNNEI. V dropped 2 bases and J dropped 6 bases, with 1 base sitting between them. This CDR3 is 10 amino acids long. The CDR3 protein is CASSEQTQYF. The CDR3 DNA is TGTGCCAGCAGTGAACAGACCCAGTACTTC.

This clonotype was counted at least ten times. J is TRBJ2-3 and V is TRBV4-1; 12 positions agree with TRBD2. The CDR3 has 18 amino acids. Trimming cost V 0 bases and J 6 bases; bases outside gene matches: 10. Germline V gives CDR1 MGHRA, CDR2 YSYEKL. The CDR3 DNA sequence: TGCGCCAGCAGCCAAGATTTTAGGACTAGCGGGATGGCGGATACGCAGTATTTT. Translation gives CASSQDFRTSGMADTQYF.

The chain joins TRBV6-2 or TRBV6-3 to TRBJ1-5; TRBD1 might be the D (5 bases). This CDR3 contains 17 residues. Trimming removed 6 bases from V and 0 bases from J, with 18 bases in between. In germline, CDR1 is MNHEY, CDR2 SVGEGT. DNA for the CDR3: TGTGCCAGCAGCGTTACATGGGACTTGAGTAGCAATCAGCCCCAGCATTTT. Protein product: CASSVTWDLSSNQPQHF.

As regards this clonotype: Since a far larger clone is one base different, this is likely a read error. The chain has TRBV6-5 and TRBJ2-1; 12 nucleotides match TRBD1. V trimming: 4 bases; J trimming: 6 bases; junction bases outside the gene matches: 4. Per the germline V gene, CDR1 is MNHEY and CDR2 is SVGAGI. CDR3 size: 15 residues. DNA of the CDR3: TGTGCCAGCAGTTCGCCGGGACAGGGGGCCAATGAGCAGTTCTTC. It is translated as CASSSPGQGANEQFF.

This chain links TRBV28 with TRBJ2-7; possible D gene TRBD2, 5 bases. The V and J ends lost 7 bases and 2 bases respectively, with 12 bases between them. The germline CDR1 and CDR2 sequences are MDHEN and SYDVKM. There are 13 residues in the CDR3. DNA for the CDR3: TGTGCCAGCACCCCGCCCGGGGCCTACGAGCAGTACTTC. It yields the protein CASTPPGAYEQYF.

This clonotype was detected many times. V is TRBV12-3 or TRBV12-4 and J is TRBJ1-1, with D perhaps matching TRBD1 (5 bases). This CDR3 has 13 residues. Trimming left V 6 bases short and J 2 bases short, with 10 bases between. The CDR3 DNA reads TGTGCCAGCAGGGGGACGGCAAACACTGAAGCTTTCTTT. This encodes CASRGTANTEAFF.

This clonotype came up many times. J is TRBJ1-3 and V is TRBV28; 10 nucleotides line up with TRBD1. V lost 2 bases to trimming and J lost 1 base; unmatched junction nucleotides: 8. From germline, CDR1 is MDHEN and CDR2 SYDVKM. CDR3 length: 18 amino acids. The CDR3 protein is CASSLKTGGVRSGNTIYF. The CDR3 bases are TGTGCCAGCAGTTTAAAGACAGGGGGCGTCCGATCTGGAAACACCATATATTTT.

This clonotype was seen many times. The chain carries TRBV18 and TRBJ2-5; 8 nucleotides agree with TRBD1. The germline gives CDR1 KGHSH, CDR2 LQKENI. The V segment lost 3 bases and the J segment 5 bases; nucleotides outside the gene matches: 2. The CDR3 contains 13 residues. The CDR3 loop is CASSPDRAETQYF. Written as DNA, the CDR3 is TGTGCCAGCTCACCGGACAGGGCGGAGACCCAGTACTTC. Supplemented by reference TRBV18 and TRBJ2-5, the full variable domain reads NAGVMQNPRHLVRRRGQEARLRCSPMKGHSHVYWYRQLPEEGLKFMVYLQKENIIDESGMPKERFSAEFPKEGPSILRIQQVVRGDSAAYFCASSPDRAETQYFGPGTRLLVL.

The rearrangement uses TRBV15 and TRBJ2-5, with D possibly TRBD2 on 6 matching bases. The V end lost 1 base, the J end lost 1 base, and 10 bases lay between the germline ends. Germline values: CDR1 LNHNV, CDR2 YYDKDF (reference sequence). The CDR3 has 15 amino acids. The CDR3 loop reads CATSRASASQETQYF. CDR3 sequence (DNA): TGTGCCACCAGCAGAGCTAGCGCATCCCAAGAGACCCAGTACTTC.

This clonotype was recorded at least ten times. V and J are TRBV9 and TRBJ2-7, with TRBD2 identical over 10 bases. The trim removed 4 bases at V and 3 bases at J, leaving 7 bases unmatched. Germline CDR1 SGDLS, CDR2 YYNGEE. The CDR3 contains 15 residues. DNA of the CDR3: TGTGCCAGCAGCCGACGGACTAGCGGAAACTACGAGCAGTACTTC. Protein: CASSRRTSGNYEQYF.

The rearrangement links TRBV5-1 to TRBJ2-1, with D possibly matching TRBD2 (6 bases). The germline V gene has CDR1 SGHRS and CDR2 YFSETQ. The CDR3 is 15 residues long. V lost 9 bases and J 7 bases, leaving 23 bases between the germline ends. Here the CDR3 DNA reads TGCGCCACCCGGGTCGGGAGCAACTGGGGTAATGAGCAGTTCTTC. Protein: CATRVGSNWGNEQFF.

About this clonotype itself: Since a much larger clone is just one base distant, this may be a read error. The chain couples TRBV30 to TRBJ1-6, with 9 nucleotides matching TRBD1. The V gene's germline CDR1 is GTSNPN and CDR2 SVGIG (reference sequence). The CDR3 has 14 residues. The CDR3, as DNA: TGTGCCTGGAGGGGGACAGGGAACAATTCACCCCTCGACTTT. Its translation: CAWRGTGNNSPLDF.

This clonotype was counted at least ten times. The chain links TRBV28 to TRBJ2-5; 7 bases are shared with TRBD2. This CDR3 comprises 14 residues. V dropped 4 bases and J dropped 1; count of bases not matched to a gene: 3. Germline CDR1 and CDR2: MDHEN and SYDVKM. CDR3 DNA sequence: TGTGCCAGCAGTTCGGGACTAATCCAAGAGACCCAGTACTTC. Protein product: CASSSGLIQETQYF.

This clonotype came up many times. V is TRBV2 and J is TRBJ1-5, with D hard to call. CDR3 length: 14 residues. With 6 bases removed from V and 0 bases from J, the gap between germline ends came to 9 bases. Germline CDR1 reads SNHLY; CDR2 reads FYNNEI. The CDR3 DNA reads TGTGCCAGCAGGGGCGCGGTTAGCAATCAGCCCCAGCATTTT. Translating gives CASRGAVSNQPQHF.